The 3 T cell receptor beta chains below come from one sample, sequenced in a study of T cells expressing NK-cell markers. TCRdb re-called the 5' RACE reads; every CDR3 protein appears as one record, without DNA. The sample table includes over 200,000 distinct CDR3 sequences. What was sequenced was blood T cells: a sorted CD56 or NKG2C T cell subset, CD4+ or CD8+ T cells, or bulk PBMC T cells (not recorded which). Source of these receptors: a man younger than 35 in good health.

The V call is TRBV6-1, the J call TRBJ1-6. Germline V gene sequence: CDR1 MNHNS, CDR2 SASEGT. The CDR3 runs to 15 residues. The CDR3 loop reads CASSPGRVPNSPLHF.

The chain combines TRBV18 with TRBJ1-5. The CDR3 is made up of 13 amino acids. Germline CDR1 is KGHSH and CDR2 is LQKENI. CDR3 sequence: CASSPDTNQPQHF.

V usage is TRBV4-3 and J usage is TRBJ2-3. The CDR3 consists of 13 residues. Germline loops: CDR1 LGHNA, CDR2 YSLEER. CDR3 sequence: CASSQENYDTQYF.